A selection of T cell receptor beta chains follows, all from one sample in a study of memory CD4+ T cells and cytomegalovirus serostatus. Method: immunoSEQ multiplex PCR; TCRdb's copy keeps in-frame clones and lacks some. The sample lists around 99,000 clones; over 70% were seen once. The material sequenced was memory CD4+ T cells from blood. All receptors come from an adult in good health and CMV-seropositive. The CDR3 runs from the conserved cysteine through the conserved F or W. A D gene is named only where the DNA matches it firmly. Rows give clone size only sometimes, using once, few, many, or a class for an expanded clone.

j_call d_call v_call clone_size cdr3_aa cdr3_nt
TRBJ2-3 TRBD1 TRBV5-8 . CASSAGQGTDTQYF TGTGCCAGCAGCGCGGGACAGGGGACAGATACGCAGTATTTT
TRBJ2-3 . TRBV5-6 . CASSSGEPDTQYF TGTGCCAGCAGCTCGGGAGAACCAGATACGCAGTATTTT
TRBJ2-3 TRBD1 TRBV14 . CASSPHRGVVTDTQYF TGTGCCAGCAGCCCACACAGGGGGGTCGTCACAGATACGCAGTATTTT
TRBJ2-1 . TRBV5-1 . CASSLGGRYNEQFF TGCGCCAGCAGCTTGGGGGGTCGGTACAATGAGCAGTTCTTC
TRBJ2-1 TRBD2 TRBV9 . CASSSYVGLGYNEQFF TGTGCCAGCAGCTCGTATGTGGGACTAGGGTACAATGAGCAGTTCTTC
TRBJ2-1 TRBD2 TRBV6-1 once CASSELRDYSYNEQFF TGTGCCAGCAGTGAACTCCGGGACTACTCCTACAATGAGCAGTTCTTC
TRBJ1-4 TRBD1 TRBV7-9 . CASSLETGGKLFF TGTGCCAGCAGCTTAGAGACAGGGGGAAAACTGTTTTTT
TRBJ1-5 . TRBV4-2 . CASSQDSGGGQPQHF TGTGCCAGCAGCCAAGATTCGGGAGGGGGGCAGCCCCAGCATTTT
TRBJ1-5 . TRBV7-8 . CASSLLEHQPQHF TGTGCCAGCAGCTTACTTGAGCACCAGCCCCAGCATTTT
TRBJ2-3 TRBD1 TRBV19 . CASSLGTGVDTQYF TGTGCCAGTAGTCTCGGGACAGGGGTAGATACGCAGTATTTT
TRBJ2-7 TRBD1 TRBV28 . CASSPQDRTKEQYF TGTGCCAGCAGTCCCCAGGACAGGACGAAAGAGCAGTACTTC
TRBJ1-6 . TRBV28 once CASSPGGVNSPLHF TGTGCCAGCAGTCCTGGGGGAGTGAATTCACCCCTCCACTTT
TRBJ1-5 TRBD1 TRBV14 . CASSQDLSGQLNQPQHF TGTGCCAGCAGCCAAGATCTGTCGGGACAGCTCAATCAGCCCCAGCATTTT
TRBJ1-4 . TRBV28 once CASSPWGLNEKLFF TGTGCCAGCAGCCCGTGGGGCCTAAATGAAAAACTGTTTTTT
TRBJ2-5 TRBD2 TRBV11-2 . CASSLPSGRGSSSETQYF TGTGCCAGCAGCTTACCTAGCGGGAGGGGTAGTTCGTCGGAGACCCAGTACTTC
TRBJ1-5 . TRBV6-1 . CASSYGNQPQHF TGTGCCAGCAGTTATGGGAATCAGCCCCAGCATTTT
TRBJ1-5 . TRBV27 . CASSWDSNQPQHF TGTGCCAGCAGTTGGGATAGCAATCAGCCCCAGCATTTT
TRBJ2-3 TRBD2 TRBV5-1 few CASSLVATGGGTDTQYF TGCGCCAGCAGCTTGGTTGCGACGGGAGGAGGGACAGATACGCAGTATTTT
TRBJ2-3 TRBD1 TRBV5-1 . CASSLGGGAGGTTDTQYF TGCGCCAGCAGCTTGGGGGGTGGAGCAGGGGGCACCACAGATACGCAGTATTTT
TRBJ2-5 . TRBV5-1 . CASSLPGTSETQYF TGCGCCAGCAGCTTGCCCGGGACATCGGAGACCCAGTACTTC
TRBJ1-3 . TRBV13 . CASSLTEFSFSGNTIYF TGTGCCAGCAGCTTAACCGAGTTCTCATTCTCTGGAAACACCATATATTTT
TRBJ1-3 . TRBV28 . CASSLMGEINTIYF TGTGCCAGCAGTTTAATGGGGGAGATTAACACCATATATTTT
TRBJ2-2 TRBD2 TRBV5-1 . CASSLLAVGTGELFF TGCGCCAGCAGCCTACTAGCGGTCGGCACCGGGGAGCTGTTTTTT
TRBJ2-3 . TRBV7-3 . CASSLTGSTDTQYF TGTGCCAGCAGCTTAACCGGGAGCACAGATACGCAGTATTTT
TRBJ1-1 TRBD1 TRBV2 . CASSGDSSRSAEAFF TGTGCCAGCAGTGGGGACAGTTCTAGGTCCGCTGAAGCTTTCTTT
TRBJ2-7 TRBD1 TRBV19 . CASSTRQGIIVEQYF TGTGCCAGTAGTACCCGACAGGGGATAATCGTCGAGCAGTACTTC